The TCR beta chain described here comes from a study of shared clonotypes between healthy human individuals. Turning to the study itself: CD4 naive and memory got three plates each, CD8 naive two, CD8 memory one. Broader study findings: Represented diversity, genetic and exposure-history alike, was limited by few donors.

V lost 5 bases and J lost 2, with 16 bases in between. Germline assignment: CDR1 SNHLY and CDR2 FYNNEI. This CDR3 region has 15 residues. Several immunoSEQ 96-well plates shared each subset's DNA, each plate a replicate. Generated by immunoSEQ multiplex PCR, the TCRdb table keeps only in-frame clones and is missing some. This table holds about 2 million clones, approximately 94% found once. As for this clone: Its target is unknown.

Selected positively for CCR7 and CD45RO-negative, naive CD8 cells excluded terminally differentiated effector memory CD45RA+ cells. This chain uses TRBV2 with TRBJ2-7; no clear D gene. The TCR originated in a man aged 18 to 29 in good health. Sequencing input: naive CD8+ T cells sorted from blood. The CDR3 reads CASSPAPSKPYEQYF. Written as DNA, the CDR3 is TGTGCCAGCAGTCCCGCTCCCTCCAAGCCCTACGAGCAGTACTTC. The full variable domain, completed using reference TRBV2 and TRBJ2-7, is EPEVTQTPSHQVTQMGQEVILRCVPISNHLYFYWYRQILGQKVEFLVSFYNNEISEKSEIFDDQFSVERPDGSNFTLKIRSTKLEDSAMYFCASSPAPSKPYEQYFGPGTRLTVT.